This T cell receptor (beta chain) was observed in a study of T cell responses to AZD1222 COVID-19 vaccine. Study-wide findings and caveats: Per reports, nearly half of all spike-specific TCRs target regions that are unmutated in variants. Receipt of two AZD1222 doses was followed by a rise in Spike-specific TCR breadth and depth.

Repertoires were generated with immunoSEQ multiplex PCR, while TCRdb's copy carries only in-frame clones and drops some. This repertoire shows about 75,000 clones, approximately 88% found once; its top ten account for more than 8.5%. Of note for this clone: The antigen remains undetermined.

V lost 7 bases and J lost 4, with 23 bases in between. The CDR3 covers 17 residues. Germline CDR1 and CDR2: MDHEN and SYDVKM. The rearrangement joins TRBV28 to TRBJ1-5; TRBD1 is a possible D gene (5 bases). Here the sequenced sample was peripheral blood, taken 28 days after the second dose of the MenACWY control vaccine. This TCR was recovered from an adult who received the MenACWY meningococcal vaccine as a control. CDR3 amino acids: CASTRWQGAGGNQPQHF. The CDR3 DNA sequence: TGTGCCAGCACCCGGTGGCAGGGAGCGGGGGGGAATCAGCCCCAGCATTTT.